A single sample gave rise to the 29 T cell receptor beta chains below, sequenced in a study of regulatory T cells. Notes on the study in general: In CD3G-deficient patients, conventional CD4+ T cells were enriched for hydrophobic CDR3 residues at positions 6 and 7.

The primer mix had 52 TRBV and 13 TRBJ primers. This table comes from immunoSEQ multiplex PCR, and its TCRdb copy is limited to in-frame clones, with some not included. Here the sample spans about 17,000 clones, approximately 80% being singletons. Their cognate antigens are unknown. The sequencing sample was made of conventional CD4+ T cells sorted from blood. The receptors stem from a young adult with CD3G deficiency.

V is TRBV28 and J is TRBJ1-6, with 7 bases identical to TRBD1. Germline V gene lookup returns CDR1 MDHEN and CDR2 SYDVKM. The CDR3 runs to 16 residues. The V segment lost 6 bases and the J segment 7 bases; nucleotides outside the gene matches: 12. The CDR3 nucleotides are TGTGCCAGCAGCCCCAGGGGGGGGCAAGGAAATTCACCCCTCCACTTT. It encodes CASSPRGGQGNSPLHF.

This clone was detected a few times. The chain recombines TRBV7-8 with TRBJ2-7; D unresolved. The CDR3 has 12 residues. The V gene's germline CDR1 is SGHVS and CDR2 FQNEAQ. Trimming took off 1 base at V and 1 base at J, with 2 bases between the two ends. The CDR3 bases are TGTGCCAGCAGCTTAGGATCCTACGAGCAGTACTTC. Its protein is CASSLGSYEQYF.

The gene calls are TRBV18 and TRBJ2-5, with D unclear. Trimming took off 4 bases at V and 0 bases at J, with 9 bases between the two ends. Germline V CDR1 and CDR2: KGHSH, LQKENI. This CDR3 spans 14 amino acids. CDR3 sequence reads: CASSLSGYQETQYF. CDR3 nucleotide sequence: TGTGCCAGCTCACTGAGTGGGTACCAAGAGACCCAGTACTTC.

DNA for the CDR3: TGTGCCATCAGCCCCAAACGGGGACAGGGAAACTCTGGGGCCAACGTCCTGACTTTC. Translation: CAISPKRGQGNSGANVLTF. The chain combines TRBV10-3 with TRBJ2-6; 9 nucleotides line up with TRBD1. The V and J ends lost 6 bases and 0 bases, in that order; junction bases with no gene match: 12. CDR1 is ENHRY, CDR2 SYGVKD, per germline. The CDR3 has 19 amino acids.

The J gene is TRBJ2-3, the V gene TRBV7-6; 7 bases agree with TRBD2. Trimming took 1 base from V and 8 from J; bases not matched to a gene: 9. The germline V gene encodes CDR1 SGHVS and CDR2 FNYEAQ. This CDR3 region has 15 residues. CDR3: CASSLVAGAAGTQYF. DNA for the CDR3: TGTGCCAGCAGCTTAGTAGCGGGCGCCGCCGGTACGCAGTATTTT.

This clone was detected only a few times. This chain joins TRBV6-1 and TRBJ1-1, with D maybe TRBD1 (6 bases). This CDR3 has 14 amino acids. CDR1 is MNHNS, CDR2 SASEGT, per germline. Trimming took off 4 bases at V and 0 bases at J, with 9 bases between the two ends. DNA for the CDR3: TGTGCCAGCAGTGGCCACAGGGTGAACACTGAAGCTTTCTTT. It is translated as CASSGHRVNTEAFF.

This clone has a handful of counts. This rearrangement joins TRBV28 to TRBJ2-2; TRBD1 matches 7 bases. Trimming took 6 bases from V and 5 from J; bases not matched to a gene: 9. The CDR3 length is 15 residues. Germline-derived CDR1 and CDR2 are MDHEN and SYDVKM. CDR3 sequence: CASSNHRGWTGELFF. CDR3 coding DNA: TGTGCCAGCAGCAACCACAGGGGTTGGACCGGGGAGCTGTTTTTT.

The rearrangement links TRBV5-1 to TRBJ2-5; no clear D. This CDR3 contains 13 residues. Germline-derived CDR1 and CDR2 are SGHRS and YFSETQ. V was cut by 1 base and J by 4 bases, with 8 bases left in between. CDR3 residues: CASSLFPRETQYF. In nucleotides, the CDR3 is TGCGCCAGCAGCTTGTTCCCGAGAGAGACCCAGTACTTC.

The table lists this clone with a count of one. The chain employs TRBV7-9 and TRBJ2-5, with a weak D call TRBD2 (5 bases). The V end was cut by 3 bases, the J end by 9 bases, with 11 bases between. This CDR3 has 12 residues. CDR1 is SEHNR and CDR2 is FQNEAQ in the germline V gene (reference sequence). The CDR3 loop is CASSLDFRAQYF. The CDR3 DNA reads as TGTGCCAGCAGCTTGGACTTTAGGGCCCAGTACTTC.

This clone was recorded only once. The V gene is TRBV19, the J gene TRBJ1-2; tentatively, D is TRBD1 (6 bases). V gave up 5 bases and J gave up 4 bases, with 14 bases separating them. CDR3 length equals 14 residues. Germline CDR1 is LNHDA and CDR2 is SQIVND (reference sequence). CDR3 sequence (DNA): TGTGCCAGTAGTCCGGCGGGGGCCTCCTATGGCTACACCTTC. Protein sequence: CASSPAGASYGYTF.

The chain links TRBV27 to TRBJ2-1, with 7 bases fitting TRBD2. Per germline, CDR1 MNHEY and CDR2 SMNVEV (reference sequence). The V and J ends lost 6 bases and 5 bases, in that order; junction bases with no gene match: 10. This CDR3 region has 15 residues. The CDR3 loop reads CASRRREYIHNEQFF. In DNA form, the CDR3 reads TGTGCCAGCAGGAGGCGGGAGTATATCCACAATGAGCAGTTCTTC.

V is TRBV28 and J is TRBJ1-1; TRBD1 aligns across 8 bases. CDR1 is MDHEN and CDR2 is SYDVKM in the germline V gene. The CDR3 is 14 amino acids. V lost 6 bases to trimming and J lost 5 bases; unmatched junction nucleotides: 8. CDR3 region: CASSPGGLGTEAFF. CDR3 bases: TGTGCCAGCAGCCCAGGGGGCTTAGGGACTGAAGCTTTCTTT.

V is TRBV6-1 and J is TRBJ2-7; D possibly corresponds to TRBD1 (6 bases). V lost 3 bases to trimming and J lost 2 bases, with 14 bases between them. CDR3 length equals 15 residues. CDR1 MNHNS and CDR2 SASEGT come from the germline V gene. For the CDR3, the DNA is TGTGCCAGCAGTGATAGAGGACAGCCTACCTACGAGCAGTACTTC. Its protein product is CASSDRGQPTYEQYF.

The genes are TRBV19 and TRBJ1-2, with 7 bases matching TRBD1. Germline CDR1 LNHDA, CDR2 SQIVND (reference sequence). CDR3 length: 12 amino acids. Trimming took 1 base from V and 13 from J; bases not matched to a gene: 6. CDR3 in amino acids: CASSIVRTGLTF. CDR3 DNA: TGTGCCAGTAGTATAGTCCGGACAGGACTCACCTTC.

The chain recombines TRBV7-9 with TRBJ1-4; the D is unclear. This CDR3 has 17 residues. Germline V gene lookup returns CDR1 SEHNR and CDR2 FQNEAQ (reference sequence). V was trimmed by 1 base and J by 6 bases, leaving 18 bases between them. The DNA for the CDR3 is TGTGCCAGCAGCTTAGTAAGTGGCTCGGGCGCGGATGAAAAACTGTTTTTT. This translates into CASSLVSGSGADEKLFF.

The gene calls are TRBV6-1 and TRBJ1-4; D is uncertain. The CDR3 is 13 amino acids. Germline V gives CDR1 MNHNS, CDR2 SASEGT. The V gene lost 5 bases and the J gene lost 7 bases, with 11 bases spanning the gap. CDR3 region: CASSNSRSEKLFF. The CDR3 DNA reads TGTGCCAGCAGTAACTCCCGGAGTGAAAAACTGTTTTTT.

CDR3 in DNA: TGTGCCAGCAGCATCTTGAGGACAGGGGTGGCTTTCTTT. Translation gives CASSILRTGVAFF. The chain links TRBV7-8 to TRBJ1-1, with 9 nucleotides matching TRBD1. After removal of 5 bases from V and 11 bases from J, the junction contained 9 bases not matched to a gene. The CDR3 spans 13 residues. Germline V gene sequence: CDR1 SGHVS, CDR2 FQNEAQ.

The chain recombines TRBV5-1 with TRBJ1-4; D gene uncertain. Germline assignment: CDR1 SGHRS and CDR2 YFSETQ. CDR3 length equals 13 residues. The germline V and J ends were trimmed by 4 bases and 14 bases, with 18 bases remaining between them. CDR3 DNA sequence: TGCGCCAGCAGCGGGATACCGGGAGAAACGCTGTTTTTT. Residues: CASSGIPGETLFF.

This clone has more than one count but fewer than ten. The chain is built from TRBV7-9 and TRBJ2-5; D might be TRBD1 or TRBD2, each matching 5 bases. The CDR3 is made up of 13 amino acids. From germline, CDR1 is SEHNR and CDR2 FQNEAQ (reference sequence). V lost 5 bases to trimming and J lost 4 bases, with 11 bases between them. The CDR3 sequence is CASSLGPVETQYF. In DNA, the CDR3 is TGTGCCAGCAGCCTGGGACCAGTAGAGACCCAGTACTTC.

J is TRBJ1-1 and V is TRBV18; D unresolved. The V gene lost 5 bases and the J gene lost 11 bases, with 9 bases spanning the gap. This CDR3 spans 10 amino acids. Germline V gene lookup returns CDR1 KGHSH and CDR2 LQKENI. The CDR3 DNA reads as TGTGCCAGCTCATGGCGCGAGGCTTTCTTT. Encoded protein: CASSWREAFF.

This chain links TRBV28 with TRBJ1-1; TRBD1 matches 7 bases. Germline assignment: CDR1 MDHEN and CDR2 SYDVKM. V gave up 6 bases and J gave up 1 base; unmatched junction bases: 8. The CDR3 covers 15 residues. As DNA, the CDR3 is TGTGCCAGCAGGCAGGGGGGGTTGGGGAACACTGAAGCTTTCTTT. Translated, it gives CASRQGGLGNTEAFF.

This clone was picked up a small number of times. J is TRBJ2-3 and V is TRBV6-1; 7 nucleotides agree with TRBD2. Germline V gives CDR1 MNHNS, CDR2 SASEGT. The V and J ends lost 4 bases and 2 bases, in that order; junction bases with no gene match: 6. The CDR3 is 15 residues long. CDR3 in amino acids: CASSAPRGNTDTQYF. The DNA for the CDR3 is TGTGCCAGCAGTGCCCCGCGGGGGAACACAGATACGCAGTATTTT.

The chain joins TRBV4-1 to TRBJ1-1, with D possibly TRBD1 on 5 matching bases. The CDR3 contains 17 residues. Between the trimmed V and J ends, which lost 3 bases and 4 bases, there was a span of 21 bases. Germline loops: CDR1 MGHRA, CDR2 YSYEKL. DNA for the CDR3: TGCGCCAGCAGCCAGGCCACTCGGACAACTTTGGGCACTGAAGCTTTCTTT. Translated: CASSQATRTTLGTEAFF.

J is TRBJ2-1 and V is TRBV5-1; 9 nucleotides align to TRBD1. Germline values: CDR1 SGHRS, CDR2 YFSETQ. Germline trimming cut 4 bases from V and 9 bases from J; bases unmatched to any gene: 14. CDR3 length: 16 amino acids. For the CDR3, the DNA is TGCGCCAGCAGCATGACCGGGACAGGGTATCCTGCTGAGCAGTTCTTC. Amino acid sequence: CASSMTGTGYPAEQFF.

The chain carries TRBV6-6 and TRBJ2-2; 11 positions agree with TRBD1. Germline loops: CDR1 MNHNY, CDR2 SVGAGI (reference sequence). Trimming removed 5 bases from V and 0 bases from J; junction bases left unmatched: 2. There are 16 residues in the CDR3. CDR3: CASSRDRGSNTGELFF. CDR3 sequence (DNA): TGTGCCAGCAGTCGGGACAGGGGGTCGAACACCGGGGAGCTGTTTTTT.

The CDR3 DNA follows: TGTGCCAGTAGTGACCTAGGAGGAGGTGGCTACACCTTC. Its translation: CASSDLGGGGYTF. J is TRBJ1-2 and V is TRBV19; D call uncertain. V lost 5 bases, J lost 7 bases, and 14 bases lay in between. Looked up from germline, CDR1 is LNHDA and CDR2 is SQIVND (reference sequence). The CDR3 has 13 amino acids.

The V gene is TRBV7-2, the J gene TRBJ2-7, with a tentative D call TRBD1 (6 bases). The CDR3 runs to 15 residues. Trimming stripped 1 base from V and 6 bases from J, with 16 bases between. Looked up from germline, CDR1 is SGHTA and CDR2 is FQGNSA. The CDR3 loop reads CASSLGWGLGVEQYF. In nucleotides, the CDR3 is TGTGCCAGCAGCTTAGGATGGGGGCTAGGAGTCGAGCAGTACTTC.

This chain connects TRBV28 to TRBJ1-5, with D unclear. Germline loops: CDR1 MDHEN, CDR2 SYDVKM. Trimming removed 5 bases from V and 3 bases from J, with 11 bases in between. The CDR3 sequence is 14 residues long. CDR3 amino acids: CASSIGRFNQPQHF. CDR3 nucleotides: TGTGCCAGCAGTATAGGACGGTTCAATCAGCCCCAGCATTTT.

This clone was picked up one time. The chain is built from TRBV5-1 and TRBJ2-1; D gene uncertain. Trimming shortened V by 1 base and J by 5 bases, and 10 bases separated the two germline ends. This CDR3 is 14 amino acids long. Germline values: CDR1 SGHRS, CDR2 YFSETQ. In nucleotides, the CDR3 is TGCGCCAGCAGCTTGCCTAGGACGGACAATGAGCAGTTCTTC. Its translation: CASSLPRTDNEQFF.